The text below deals with one T cell receptor (beta chain). What it binds is not known. The data stem from a study of shared clonotypes between healthy human individuals. Deletions cut 5 bases from V and 2 bases from J, with 3 bases between. This CDR3 region has 11 residues. From germline, CDR1 is MDHEN and CDR2 SYDVKM. The study, taken as a whole, reports: A handful of donors had about 5% of their naive CD4 clonotypes in common.

Cells designated naive CD8 were CD45RO-negative and were positively selected for CCR7, with terminally differentiated effector memory CD45RA+ cells excluded. Several immunoSEQ plates received, in even portions, the genomic DNA of each subset. The protocol was immunoSEQ multiplex PCR, while the TCRdb copy is restricted to in-frame clones and leaves out a portion. This sample yields 660,000 or so clones, of which 95% to 97% are seen a single time; 0.11% belongs to the top ten. The chain recombines TRBV28 with TRBJ2-5; D remains unclear. The sequenced sample was naive CD8+ T cells sorted from blood. This TCR was sampled from a young woman in good health. The CDR3 loop is CASSLQETQYF. CDR3 DNA: TGTGCCAGCAGTCTTCAAGAGACCCAGTACTTC. Using reference TRBV28 and TRBJ2-5 for the parts outside the CDR3, the full variable domain is DVKVTQSSRYLVKRTGEKVFLECVQDMDHENMFWYRQDPGLGLRLIYFSYDVKMKEKGDIPEGYSVSREKKERFSLILESASTNQTSMYLCASSLQETQYFGPGTRLLVL.